The rows below give T cell receptor beta chains drawn from one sample of a study of T cells in Graves' hyperthyroidism and ophthalmopathy. A single record per CDR3 protein comes from TCRdb applying MiXCR to the multiplex PCR reads. Of some 620,000 distinct CDR3 sequences listed, around 15% are singletons. Material: blood. Receptor source: a woman under 40 with Graves' hyperthyroidism. CDR3s include the opening cysteine and the closing phenylalanine or tryptophan. The order of the fields is clone size, J gene, D gene, V gene, CDR3 protein, CDR3 DNA. The D gene is left open where the match is weak. Clone size is not always given. Where it is, it says once, few, many or a class for expanded clones.

size: NA; J: TRBJ2-1; D: NA; V: TRBV12-3/TRBV12-4; CDR3: CASTPDSSSYNEQFF; DNA: TGTGCCAGCACCCCGGACAGCAGCTCCTACAATGAGCAGTTCTTC
size: many; J: TRBJ2-1; D: NA; V: TRBV11-3; CDR3: CASRPDHTRGEQFF; DNA: TGTGCCAGCAGGCCGGACCACACACGCGGGGAGCAGTTCTTC
size: many; J: TRBJ1-5; D: TRBD1; V: TRBV29-1; CDR3: CSATGDQGNQPQHF; DNA: TGCAGCGCGACAGGGGATCAAGGCAATCAGCCCCAGCATTTT
size: many; J: TRBJ1-6; D: NA; V: TRBV20-1; CDR3: CSPTVNSPLHF; DNA: TGCAGTCCTACAGTGAATTCACCCCTCCACTTT
size: NA; J: TRBJ1-1; D: TRBD1; V: TRBV7-2; CDR3: CASSREPTGGTEAFF; DNA: TGTGCCAGCAGCCGGGAGCCTACAGGGGGGACTGAAGCTTTCTTT
size: NA; J: TRBJ2-2; D: NA; V: TRBV20-1; CDR3: CSAGTGGPSGELFF; DNA: TGCAGTGCTGGGACCGGAGGTCCCTCCGGGGAGCTGTTTTTT
size: NA; J: TRBJ2-1; D: NA; V: TRBV29-1; CDR3: CSVMTESSYNEQFF; DNA: TGCAGCGTGATGACAGAAAGCTCCTACAATGAGCAGTTCTTC
size: few; J: TRBJ1-3; D: NA; V: TRBV25-1; CDR3: CASSVGTAGNTIYF; DNA: TGTGCCAGCAGTGTTGGGACTGCAGGAAACACCATATATTTT
size: many; J: TRBJ1-1; D: NA; V: TRBV5-1; CDR3: CASSLSVDTEAFF; DNA: TGCGCCAGCAGCTTATCGGTCGACACTGAAGCTTTCTTT
size: many; J: TRBJ1-5; D: NA; V: TRBV28; CDR3: CASSLSNGLGHF; DNA: TGTGCCAGCAGTTTAAGTAACGGCCTAGGGCATTTT
size: many; J: TRBJ2-7; D: TRBD2; V: TRBV6-2/TRBV6-3; CDR3: CASTRGLANSYEQYF; DNA: TGTGCCAGCACCCGGGGACTAGCGAATAGCTACGAGCAGTACTTC
size: many; J: TRBJ2-3; D: TRBD2; V: TRBV20-1; CDR3: CSARDRTSGIDTQYF; DNA: TGCAGTGCTAGAGATCGGACTAGCGGGATCGATACGCAGTATTTT
size: many; J: TRBJ2-2; D: NA; V: TRBV28; CDR3: CATSGGELFF; DNA: TGTGCCACCTCGGGCGGGGAGCTGTTTTTT
size: many; J: TRBJ1-6; D: TRBD1; V: TRBV6-1; CDR3: CASLADEQGGGPLHF; DNA: TGTGCCAGCCTCGCCGATGAACAGGGGGGTGGACCCCTCCACTTT
size: NA; J: TRBJ2-1; D: TRBD2; V: TRBV28; CDR3: CASSGGTSAMNEQFF; DNA: TGTGCCAGCAGCGGAGGGACTAGCGCGATGAATGAGCAGTTCTTC
size: few; J: TRBJ2-3; D: NA; V: TRBV4-2; CDR3: CASSQGQQYLADTQYF; DNA: TGTGCCAGCAGCCAAGGGCAGCAGTATTTGGCAGATACGCAGTATTTT
size: few; J: TRBJ2-1; D: TRBD2; V: TRBV4-3; CDR3: CASSQEEGLAGYNEQFF; DNA: TGCGCCAGCAGCCAAGAGGAAGGCCTAGCGGGTTACAATGAGCAGTTCTTC
size: few; J: TRBJ2-7; D: TRBD2; V: TRBV6-4; CDR3: CASSDSAGGPHEQYF; DNA: TGTGCCAGCAGTGACTCTGCGGGAGGGCCCCACGAGCAGTACTTC
size: few; J: TRBJ2-5; D: TRBD1; V: TRBV20-1; CDR3: CSAAEGGDSATQYF; DNA: TGCAGTGCCGCTGAAGGGGGCGACAGTGCGACCCAGTACTTC
size: NA; J: TRBJ2-4; D: TRBD2; V: TRBV7-2; CDR3: CASSFFSGSMNIQYF; DNA: TGTGCCAGCAGCTTCTTTAGCGGGAGTATGAACATTCAGTACTTC
size: few; J: TRBJ2-7; D: TRBD2; V: TRBV6-2/TRBV6-3; CDR3: CASSPNLRERGKHEQYF; DNA: TGTGCCAGCAGTCCCAACCTTAGGGAGCGGGGGAAACACGAGCAGTACTTC
size: NA; J: TRBJ1-4; D: NA; V: TRBV20-1; CDR3: CSARGIATNEKLFF; DNA: TGCAGTGCTAGGGGGATTGCAACTAATGAAAAACTGTTTTTT
size: many; J: TRBJ2-5; D: TRBD1; V: TRBV30; CDR3: CAWDPGTGWLRQYF; DNA: TGTGCCTGGGACCCCGGGACAGGGTGGCTTAGACAGTACTTC
size: many; J: TRBJ2-1; D: TRBD2; V: TRBV28; CDR3: CASSQSGLAGEGADEQFF; DNA: TGTGCCAGCAGTCAATCGGGACTAGCGGGAGAGGGGGCCGATGAGCAGTTCTTC
size: few; J: TRBJ2-5; D: TRBD2; V: TRBV4-1; CDR3: CASSPTRTSGGQETQYF; DNA: TGCGCCAGCAGCCCAACCAGGACTAGCGGGGGCCAAGAGACCCAGTACTTC
size: few; J: TRBJ2-7; D: NA; V: TRBV30; CDR3: CAWSRGSEQYF; DNA: TGTGCCTGGAGTCGGGGGTCCGAGCAGTACTTC
size: many; J: TRBJ2-1; D: NA; V: TRBV6-1; CDR3: CACDRYNEQFF; DNA: TGTGCCTGCGACCGTTACAATGAGCAGTTCTTC
size: many; J: TRBJ1-1; D: NA; V: TRBV3-1; CDR3: CASSRLTVPNTEAFF; DNA: TGTGCCAGCAGCCGTTTGACAGTACCTAACACTGAAGCTTTCTTT
size: many; J: TRBJ2-5; D: NA; V: TRBV6-1; CDR3: CASSRTSLKTQYF; DNA: TGTGCCAGCAGTCGGACTTCCTTGAAGACCCAGTACTTC
size: few; J: TRBJ1-5; D: TRBD1; V: TRBV7-9; CDR3: CASSLGQGAVPQHF; DNA: TGTGCCAGCAGCTTAGGACAGGGGGCGGTGCCCCAGCATTTT
size: NA; J: TRBJ1-6; D: TRBD1; V: TRBV12-3/TRBV12-4; CDR3: CASSPRTGGLSPLHF; DNA: TGTGCCAGCAGCCCCAGGACAGGGGGATTATCACCCCTCCACTTT
size: few; J: TRBJ1-6; D: TRBD1; V: TRBV20-1; CDR3: CSAQGTGDYNSPLHF; DNA: TGCAGTGCTCAAGGGACAGGGGACTATAATTCACCCCTCCACTTT
size: NA; J: TRBJ2-5; D: TRBD1; V: TRBV5-1; CDR3: CASQGQGRETQYF; DNA: TGCGCCAGCCAAGGACAGGGGAGAGAGACCCAGTACTTC
size: few; J: TRBJ1-4; D: NA; V: TRBV6-1; CDR3: CASRGFGANEKPFF; DNA: TGTGCCAGCAGGGGTTTCGGCGCGAATGAAAAACCGTTTTTT
size: NA; J: TRBJ2-2; D: TRBD1; V: TRBV13; CDR3: CASSSDRGRTGELFF; DNA: TGTGCCAGCAGCTCCGACAGGGGGAGGACCGGGGAGCTGTTTTTT
size: NA; J: TRBJ2-7; D: TRBD1; V: TRBV9; CDR3: CASSDAPGTGLPNYEQYF; DNA: TGTGCCAGCAGCGATGCCCCCGGGACAGGGCTCCCCAACTACGAGCAGTACTTC
size: many; J: TRBJ1-2; D: NA; V: TRBV28; CDR3: CASSPWVDGYTF; DNA: TGTGCCAGCAGTCCCTGGGTGGATGGCTACACCTTC
size: NA; J: TRBJ1-2; D: NA; V: TRBV28; CDR3: CASSLRADYGYTF; DNA: TGTGCCAGCAGTTTAAGGGCAGACTATGGCTACACCTTC
size: many; J: TRBJ2-7; D: TRBD2; V: TRBV20-1; CDR3: CSARQTSGRGVGYYEQYF; DNA: TGCAGTGCTAGACAGACTAGCGGGAGAGGTGTCGGTTATTACGAGCAGTACTTC
size: NA; J: TRBJ1-1; D: NA; V: TRBV6-2/TRBV6-3; CDR3: CASSYVGRMNTEAFF; DNA: TGTGCCAGCAGTTACGTCGGGCGGATGAACACTGAAGCTTTCTTT
size: many; J: TRBJ1-1; D: TRBD1; V: TRBV7-8; CDR3: CASSAGGGGNTEAFF; DNA: TGTGCCAGCAGCGCAGGGGGGGGTGGGAACACTGAAGCTTTCTTT
size: many; J: TRBJ2-3; D: TRBD2; V: TRBV5-1; CDR3: CASSLAWASGTSTDTQYF; DNA: TGCGCCAGCAGCTTGGCATGGGCTAGCGGAACGAGCACAGATACGCAGTATTTT
size: NA; J: TRBJ2-1; D: NA; V: TRBV7-8; CDR3: CASSLVSGTRVLNEQFF; DNA: TGTGCCAGCAGCTTAGTCTCCGGGACAAGGGTTTTAAATGAGCAGTTCTTC
size: many; J: TRBJ2-7; D: TRBD1; V: TRBV6-2/TRBV6-3; CDR3: CASRMGTGTYEQYF; DNA: TGTGCCAGCAGGATGGGGACAGGCACCTACGAGCAGTACTTC
size: many; J: TRBJ2-1; D: TRBD1; V: TRBV6-2/TRBV6-3; CDR3: CASSRQGVSYNEQFF; DNA: TGTGCCAGCAGTCGACAGGGCGTATCCTACAATGAGCAGTTCTTC
size: NA; J: TRBJ2-1; D: NA; V: TRBV6-5; CDR3: CASSYMAEQFF; DNA: TGTGCCAGCAGTTACATGGCTGAGCAGTTCTTC
size: few; J: TRBJ2-1; D: NA; V: TRBV9; CDR3: CASSVGWGYNEQFF; DNA: TGTGCCAGCAGCGTAGGTTGGGGGTACAATGAGCAGTTCTTC
size: many; J: TRBJ1-1; D: NA; V: TRBV29-1; CDR3: CSSRTERNTEAFF; DNA: TGCAGCTCCCGGACGGAGAGGAACACTGAAGCTTTCTTT
size: NA; J: TRBJ1-2; D: NA; V: TRBV30; CDR3: CAWSEGSYPNYGYTF; DNA: TGTGCCTGGAGTGAAGGGTCCTATCCTAACTATGGCTACACCTTC
size: many; J: TRBJ2-5; D: NA; V: TRBV15; CDR3: CATSRTSIFETQYF; DNA: TGTGCCACCAGCAGGACTAGTATATTCGAGACCCAGTACTTC
size: many; J: TRBJ1-1; D: NA; V: TRBV9; CDR3: CASSSPGITEAFF; DNA: TGTGCCAGCAGCTCTCCAGGGATCACTGAAGCTTTCTTT
size: many; J: TRBJ2-1; D: NA; V: TRBV5-6; CDR3: CASSSGTHDEQFF; DNA: TGTGCCAGCAGCAGCGGTACACACGATGAGCAGTTCTTC
size: NA; J: TRBJ2-6; D: TRBD1; V: TRBV24-1; CDR3: CATRGTGTGANVLTF; DNA: TGTGCCACCAGGGGGACAGGGACCGGGGCCAACGTCCTGACTTTC
size: many; J: TRBJ2-1; D: NA; V: TRBV20-1; CDR3: CSAFTGREQFF; DNA: TGCAGTGCTTTTACAGGCCGTGAGCAGTTCTTC
size: few; J: TRBJ2-7; D: NA; V: TRBV29-1; CDR3: CSVSRPVDPYEQYF; DNA: TGCAGCGTCAGTAGACCAGTAGACCCTTACGAGCAGTACTTC
size: few; J: TRBJ2-7; D: TRBD2; V: TRBV6-1; CDR3: CASSKQGGTSGSSEQYF; DNA: TGTGCCAGCAGTAAACAGGGGGGGACTAGCGGGAGCAGCGAGCAGTACTTC
size: many; J: TRBJ2-3; D: NA; V: TRBV6-1; CDR3: CASSEYGLSTDTQYF; DNA: TGTGCCAGCAGTGAATACGGCCTTAGCACAGATACGCAGTATTTT
size: NA; J: TRBJ2-3; D: TRBD2; V: TRBV7-3; CDR3: CASSVSGSPSTDTQYF; DNA: TGTGCCAGCAGCGTTAGCGGGAGCCCTAGCACAGATACGCAGTATTTT